The rows below give T cell receptor beta chains drawn from one sample of a study of tumor-infiltrating lymphocytes in primary liver carcinoma. One entry per CDR3 protein results from TCRdb running MiXCR on the multiplex PCR reads. This sample has approximately 320,000 distinct CDR3 sequences, with 45% to 70% found just once. Sequenced: peripheral blood. The source is a woman aged 25 to 39 with primary liver carcinoma and hepatitis B virus infection. CDR3s include the opening cysteine and the closing phenylalanine or tryptophan.

J gene: TRBJ1-6; V gene: TRBV6-5; CDR3 protein: CASSYSTGGGDSPLHF
J gene: TRBJ2-1; V gene: TRBV28; CDR3 protein: CASSTLRVLEGLSRDEQFF
J gene: TRBJ1-5; V gene: TRBV28; CDR3 protein: CASSLGVGAQHF
J gene: TRBJ2-5; V gene: TRBV12-3/TRBV12-4; CDR3 protein: CASSFSSGETQYF
J gene: TRBJ1-1; V gene: TRBV29-1; CDR3 protein: CSVLSGETTEAFF
J gene: TRBJ2-2; V gene: TRBV7-8; CDR3 protein: CASSGPGLAGGNTGELFF
J gene: TRBJ2-3; V gene: TRBV28; CDR3 protein: CASSRPGTGTDTQYF
J gene: TRBJ1-1; V gene: TRBV28; CDR3 protein: CASWTYVRNTEAFF
J gene: TRBJ2-3; V gene: TRBV5-4; CDR3 protein: CASSANPSGRTDTQYF
J gene: TRBJ2-1; V gene: TRBV6-4; CDR3 protein: CASSDSSGAKGEQFF
J gene: TRBJ2-1; V gene: TRBV5-4; CDR3 protein: CASSYGGPFQTKQFF
J gene: TRBJ2-5; V gene: TRBV25-1; CDR3 protein: CASSALYEETQYF
J gene: TRBJ2-1; V gene: TRBV11-2; CDR3 protein: CANSFVELAGPIVYNNEQFF
J gene: TRBJ2-2; V gene: TRBV5-1; CDR3 protein: CASSGSGARNTGELFF
J gene: TRBJ2-1; V gene: TRBV7-8; CDR3 protein: CASSATSGLGLYNEQFF
J gene: TRBJ2-1; V gene: TRBV4-3; CDR3 protein: CASSQDAGSSYDGQFF
J gene: TRBJ2-3; V gene: TRBV6-2/TRBV6-3; CDR3 protein: CASSYGLAGGSDTQYF
J gene: TRBJ2-6; V gene: TRBV7-9; CDR3 protein: CASSLSLAVGANVLTF
J gene: TRBJ1-3; V gene: TRBV28; CDR3 protein: CASSVYSVPGITGNTIYF
J gene: TRBJ1-1; V gene: TRBV29-1; CDR3 protein: CSVRQGTNTEAFF
J gene: TRBJ1-2; V gene: TRBV2; CDR3 protein: CASNPTGRGVRGYTF
J gene: TRBJ1-6; V gene: TRBV12-3/TRBV12-4; CDR3 protein: CASSKRQDNSPLHF
J gene: TRBJ1-1; V gene: TRBV11-2; CDR3 protein: CASSPTGNTEALF
J gene: TRBJ1-2; V gene: TRBV6-2/TRBV6-3; CDR3 protein: CASSVPRQRESGYTF
J gene: TRBJ2-5; V gene: TRBV4-1; CDR3 protein: CASSQERTFRQETQYF
J gene: TRBJ1-6; V gene: TRBV7-9; CDR3 protein: CASSRDRGNSPLHF
J gene: TRBJ1-2; V gene: TRBV5-6; CDR3 protein: CASSSRDRIVNYGYTF
J gene: TRBJ2-1; V gene: TRBV20-1; CDR3 protein: CSARQSGRRSYNEQFF
J gene: TRBJ2-1; V gene: TRBV6-5; CDR3 protein: CASSYMGQVEPNEQFF
J gene: TRBJ2-1; V gene: TRBV12-3/TRBV12-4; CDR3 protein: CASSTSGRSGDEQFF
J gene: TRBJ2-1; V gene: TRBV6-5; CDR3 protein: CASSSGGLAGVNEQFF
J gene: TRBJ2-1; V gene: TRBV11-2; CDR3 protein: CASSLDGINEQFF
J gene: TRBJ2-3; V gene: TRBV10-3; CDR3 protein: CAISERANTDTLYF
J gene: TRBJ2-7; V gene: TRBV28; CDR3 protein: CASSPRTGASYEQYF
J gene: TRBJ1-1; V gene: TRBV10-3; CDR3 protein: CAIRVEVVPEAFF
J gene: TRBJ2-3; V gene: TRBV11-3; CDR3 protein: CAGSKGTDTQYF
J gene: TRBJ2-7; V gene: TRBV13; CDR3 protein: CASREQGASGEQYF
J gene: TRBJ2-1; V gene: TRBV11-3; CDR3 protein: CASRFSYAAEQFF
J gene: TRBJ2-5; V gene: TRBV29-1; CDR3 protein: CSVAHTRKETQYF
J gene: TRBJ2-1; V gene: TRBV5-1; CDR3 protein: CASSFLSNTFNEQFF
J gene: TRBJ1-1; V gene: TRBV4-1; CDR3 protein: CASSPEMTGGTEAFF
J gene: TRBJ2-3; V gene: TRBV4-2; CDR3 protein: CASSQENSSPTIHRQYF
J gene: TRBJ1-2; V gene: TRBV12-3/TRBV12-4; CDR3 protein: CASSLSVMASGYTF
J gene: TRBJ2-2; V gene: TRBV6-1; CDR3 protein: CASDRAATGELFF
J gene: TRBJ1-1; V gene: TRBV5-4; CDR3 protein: CASSRQGASMNTEAFF
J gene: TRBJ1-4; V gene: TRBV6-5; CDR3 protein: CASSYSIYEKLFF
J gene: TRBJ1-2; V gene: TRBV6-5; CDR3 protein: CASSGTVPNYGYTF
J gene: TRBJ2-3; V gene: TRBV12-3/TRBV12-4; CDR3 protein: CASCLLETADTQYF
J gene: TRBJ2-1; V gene: TRBV11-2; CDR3 protein: CASSSSVNERLF
J gene: TRBJ1-2; V gene: TRBV6-2/TRBV6-3; CDR3 protein: CASSATRDRYSNYGYTF
J gene: TRBJ2-7; V gene: TRBV5-8; CDR3 protein: CASSLAGRAPISGQYF